Below, 32 T cell receptor beta chains from the same sample are listed, as sequenced in a study of T-cell reconstitution after alpha-beta-depleted transplantation in children. This sample's TCRbeta library carried unique molecular identifier barcodes. TCRdb re-analysed the PCR reads in MiXCR, keeping a single row per CDR3 protein. The sample has roughly 610,000 distinct CDR3 sequences, over 9.5% seen once. This sample comprised PBMCs from the stem cell graft donor, obtained from the stem cell graft. The receptor set was obtained from a human donor who donated a stem cell graft to a child with acute myeloid leukemia.

This clonotype was seen many times. V usage is TRBV2 and J usage is TRBJ2-2, with D unresolved. Germline values: CDR1 SNHLY, CDR2 FYNNEI. The germline V and J ends were trimmed by 4 bases and 0 bases, with 9 bases remaining between them. The CDR3 sequence is 15 residues long. The CDR3 DNA follows: TGTGCCAGCAGTGGGGCCCTAGCGAACACCGGGGAGCTGTTTTTT. Its protein is CASSGALANTGELFF.

The CDR3 sequence: CASSSDRRSYEQYF. CDR3 coding DNA: TGTGCCAGCAGCTCGGACAGGCGCTCCTACGAGCAGTACTTC. The chain links TRBV7-2 to TRBJ2-7; 7 bases agree with TRBD1. Per germline, CDR1 SGHTA and CDR2 FQGNSA. After removal of 4 bases from V and 0 bases from J, the junction contained 3 bases not matched to a gene. The CDR3 runs 14 residues.

This clonotype was found a few times. The chain has TRBV20-1 and TRBJ1-4, with D maybe TRBD1 (5 bases). Trimming removed 3 bases from V and 8 bases from J, with 19 bases in between. From germline, CDR1 is DFQATT and CDR2 SNEGSKA (reference sequence). The CDR3 covers 15 residues. The CDR3 reads CSASPAEGRGEKLFF. In DNA, the CDR3 is TGCAGTGCTAGTCCCGCGGAGGGGCGGGGGGAAAAACTGTTTTTT.

There are a few counts of this clonotype. The CDR3: CASSIGQISYNEQFF. CDR3 nucleotides: TGCGCCAGCAGCATAGGACAGATCTCCTACAATGAGCAGTTCTTC. The chain combines TRBV5-1 with TRBJ2-1; D is perhaps TRBD1 (6 bases). This CDR3 region has 15 residues. Trimming removed 4 bases from V and 0 bases from J, with 11 bases in between. Looked up from germline, CDR1 is SGHRS and CDR2 is YFSETQ. Filled out from reference TRBV5-1 and TRBJ2-1, the complete variable domain reads KAGVTQTPRYLIKTRGQQVTLSCSPISGHRSVSWYQQTPGQGLQFLFEYFSETQRNKGNFPGRFSGRQFSNSRSEMNVSTLELGDSALYLCASSIGQISYNEQFFGPGTRLTVL.

This clonotype was seen many times. The V and J genes are TRBV7-2 and TRBJ2-1; 7 bases match TRBD1. Germline V gene lookup returns CDR1 SGHTA and CDR2 FQGNSA. Losses at the gene ends were 5 bases for V and 9 bases for J; bases not matched to a gene: 19. CDR3 length equals 17 residues. The CDR3 spells CASSVGWTGAGFFEQFF. The CDR3, as DNA: TGTGCCAGCAGCGTGGGTTGGACAGGAGCAGGTTTTTTTGAGCAGTTCTTC.

This clonotype occurred many times. This chain uses TRBV20-1 with TRBJ2-7; 7 bases agree with TRBD1. The CDR3 extends over 14 amino acids. Germline V CDR1 and CDR2: DFQATT, SNEGSKA (reference sequence). The trim removed 7 bases at V and 7 bases at J, leaving 16 bases unmatched. The CDR3 is CSGRTGPRKREQYF. The CDR3 DNA follows: TGCAGTGGTAGGACAGGCCCACGGAAGAGGGAGCAGTACTTC.

V gene TRBV6-2 or TRBV6-3 combines with J gene TRBJ2-7, with 7 bases lining up with TRBD2. V shed 7 bases, J shed 3 bases, and the junction held 9 bases outside the gene matches. The CDR3 has 14 residues. In germline, CDR1 is MNHEY, CDR2 SVGEGT. This CDR3 reads CASTLVGLNYEQYF. The CDR3 bases are TGTGCCAGCACCCTGGTGGGACTAAACTACGAGCAGTACTTC.

The sample holds a few counts of this clonotype. The chain joins TRBV24-1 to TRBJ2-7, with 9 bases identical to TRBD1. Germline V gene lookup returns CDR1 KGHDR and CDR2 SFDVKD. Trimming removed 9 bases from V and 6 bases from J; junction bases left unmatched: 11. The CDR3 runs 14 residues. The CDR3 spells CATRAGTGSSEQYF. The CDR3 DNA follows: TGTGCCACCCGTGCCGGGACAGGGTCAAGCGAGCAGTACTTC.

The V gene is TRBV7-8, the J gene TRBJ2-3; tentatively, D is TRBD1 or TRBD2 (6 bases each). The germline V gene has CDR1 SGHVS and CDR2 FQNEAQ. The CDR3 is 15 residues long. The V end was cut by 0 bases, the J end by 8 bases, with 15 bases between. The CDR3 nucleotides read TGTGCCAGCAGCTTAGCCGGGGGTGAAGGGGGTACGCAGTATTTT. This gives the protein CASSLAGGEGGTQYF.

This clonotype was found a few times. The chain carries TRBV20-1 and TRBJ2-1; 7 bases map to TRBD1. V lost 6 bases and J lost 4; bases outside the gene matches: 6. This CDR3 comprises 13 residues. Germline-derived CDR1 and CDR2 are DFQATT and SNEGSKA (reference sequence). The CDR3 region is CSAYRDSYNEQFF. The CDR3 nucleotides are TGCAGTGCCTACCGGGACAGTTACAATGAGCAGTTCTTC.

Comments on this clonotype: Germline is not matched at one junction end, which may reflect a read error. CDR3 nucleotides: TGCACCAGCAGCTTGGTTAGGGGCGCTGAAGCTTTCTTT. Protein product: CTSSLVRGAEAFF. The chain is built from TRBV5-1 and TRBJ1-1; weak D call: TRBD1 (5 bases). In germline, CDR1 is SGHRS, CDR2 YFSETQ. This CDR3 comprises 13 residues.

V usage is TRBV20-1 and J usage is TRBJ1-5, with a possible D match to TRBD1 (6 bases). With 5 bases removed from V and 4 bases from J, the gap between germline ends came to 18 bases. Germline assignment: CDR1 DFQATT and CDR2 SNEGSKA (reference sequence). This CDR3 has 15 amino acids. For the CDR3, the DNA is TGCAGTGCTGAAGCTCCAGGGGCGAGAAATCAGCCCCAGCATTTT. Protein product: CSAEAPGARNQPQHF.

This clonotype was detected only a few times. CDR3 residues: CATSMHRGLGYEQYF. CDR3 DNA sequence: TGTGCCACCAGCATGCACAGGGGGCTTGGATACGAGCAGTACTTC. The chain is built from TRBV15 and TRBJ2-7, with 9 bases matching TRBD1. Germline trimming cut 4 bases from V and 4 bases from J; bases unmatched to any gene: 8. The CDR3 loop spans 15 amino acids. The germline gives CDR1 LNHNV, CDR2 YYDKDF (reference sequence).

The chain carries TRBV5-1 and TRBJ1-1; D unresolved. V dropped 0 bases and J dropped 1 base, with 13 bases sitting between them. CDR3 size: 16 residues. CDR1 is SGHRS and CDR2 is YFSETQ in the germline V gene. The CDR3 is CASSLASGRGNTEAFF. The CDR3 coding sequence is TGCGCCAGCAGCTTGGCATCCGGGCGAGGGAACACTGAAGCTTTCTTT.

This clonotype turned up a few times. V gene TRBV4-2 combines with J gene TRBJ2-3; 10 bases agree with TRBD2. V lost 0 bases and J lost 13; bases outside the gene matches: 19. CDR3 size: 18 residues. CDR1 is LGHNA, CDR2 YNFKEQ, per germline. Here the CDR3 reads CASSQDLPASGSFAFEYF. The CDR3 DNA reads TGTGCCAGCAGCCAAGACCTCCCCGCTAGCGGGAGTTTCGCATTCGAGTATTTT.

This chain links TRBV7-2 with TRBJ2-7; 7 nucleotides line up with TRBD1. CDR3 length: 16 residues. Per the germline V gene, CDR1 is SGHTA and CDR2 is FQGNSA. V dropped 4 bases and J dropped 2; count of bases not matched to a gene: 11. CDR3 in amino acids: CASSSQTGWGPYEQYF. In DNA, the CDR3 is TGTGCCAGCAGCTCCCAGACAGGGTGGGGCCCCTACGAGCAGTACTTC.

Ten or more counts support this clonotype. The chain combines TRBV28 with TRBJ2-7, with D tentatively TRBD1 or TRBD2 (5 bases each). The CDR3 sequence is 15 residues long. Trimming shortened V by 2 bases and J by 5 bases, and 16 bases separated the two germline ends. Germline V gene sequence: CDR1 MDHEN, CDR2 SYDVKM. Written as DNA, the CDR3 is TGTGCCAGCAGTTTAGAAAGAGGGGCATTCCACGAGCAGTACTTC. Its translation is CASSLERGAFHEQYF.

There are many counts of this clonotype. The chain joins TRBV5-1 to TRBJ2-2; D is unresolved. This CDR3 comprises 14 residues. V lost 2 bases and J lost 1, with 6 bases in between. From germline, CDR1 is SGHRS and CDR2 YFSETQ. The CDR3 region has the DNA TGCGCCAGCAGCTTAGCAGGGAACACCGGGGAGCTGTTTTTT. Translated: CASSLAGNTGELFF.

This chain joins TRBV7-6 and TRBJ2-6; D unresolved. The CDR3 contains 13 residues. CDR1 and CDR2 (germline): SGHVS, FNYEAQ. V was shortened by 2 bases and J by 3 bases, with 2 bases between the two germline ends. The chain's CDR3 is CASSLHGANVLTF. CDR3 nucleotides: TGTGCCAGCAGCTTACATGGGGCCAACGTCCTGACTTTC.

J is TRBJ2-5 and V is TRBV5-1; D is possibly TRBD2 (7 bases). The CDR3 covers 14 residues. From germline, CDR1 is SGHRS and CDR2 YFSETQ. Trimming left V 4 bases short and J 4 bases short, with 14 bases between. CDR3 in DNA: TGCGCCAGCAGCGGGGGGGCAGGCGGAGAGACCCAGTACTTC. This encodes CASSGGAGGETQYF.

This clonotype was detected only a few times. The chain is built from TRBV12-3 or TRBV12-4 and TRBJ2-2, with 7 bases identical to TRBD1. V trimming: 5 bases; J trimming: 4 bases; junction bases outside the gene matches: 7. This CDR3 region has 15 residues. The CDR3 region is CASSPGQKSTGELFF. The CDR3 DNA follows: TGTGCCAGCAGTCCGGGACAGAAAAGCACCGGGGAGCTGTTTTTT.

The V call is TRBV6-2 or TRBV6-3, the J call TRBJ2-5, with 11 bases that match TRBD2. J was trimmed by 4 bases and V by 4 bases; bases with no gene match: 5. This CDR3 comprises 15 residues. From germline, CDR1 is MNHEY and CDR2 SVGEGT. CDR3: CASSSTTSGTETQYF. Here the CDR3 DNA reads TGTGCCAGCAGTTCTACGACTAGCGGGACAGAGACCCAGTACTTC.

This clonotype has a handful of counts. The rearrangement joins TRBV5-1 to TRBJ2-1, with D possibly being TRBD2 (6 bases). The V end was cut by 6 bases, the J end by 0 bases, with 25 bases between. The CDR3 consists of 19 residues. Germline CDR1 is SGHRS and CDR2 is YFSETQ. The CDR3 region is CASTLGGALSKISYNEQFF. CDR3 sequence (DNA): TGCGCCAGCACCCTAGGAGGGGCCCTATCCAAGATCTCCTACAATGAGCAGTTCTTC.

The gene calls are TRBV20-1 and TRBJ1-1, with TRBD1 matching over 7 bases. The CDR3 totals 14 residues. Trimming removed 6 bases from V and 0 bases from J; junction bases left unmatched: 7. CDR1 and CDR2 from the germline V gene are DFQATT and SNEGSKA (reference sequence). The CDR3: CSAPNRGVNTEAFF. The CDR3 coding sequence is TGCAGTGCCCCTAACAGGGGAGTGAACACTGAAGCTTTCTTT.

The rearrangement uses TRBV20-1 and TRBJ1-6, with 7 positions matching TRBD1. Germline CDR1 is DFQATT and CDR2 is SNEGSKA (reference sequence). V lost 5 bases to trimming and J lost 10 bases; unmatched junction nucleotides: 11. The CDR3 contains 14 residues. DNA of the CDR3: TGCAGTGCTGGTAGATCGGGACAGTTATCACCCCTCCACTTT. This translates into CSAGRSGQLSPLHF.

This clonotype was seen a handful of times. The chain combines TRBV12-3 or TRBV12-4 with TRBJ1-1; TRBD1 matches 7 bases. Trimming cost V 7 bases and J 4 bases; bases outside gene matches: 9. CDR3 length: 14 amino acids. CDR3 sequence reads: CASIHQGGPTEAFF. For the CDR3, the DNA is TGTGCCAGCATTCATCAAGGGGGCCCCACTGAAGCTTTCTTT.

This clonotype has a count of ten or more. V gene TRBV6-1 combines with J gene TRBJ2-1, with D uncertain. Germline V gene lookup returns CDR1 MNHNS and CDR2 SASEGT. The CDR3 has 14 amino acids. V lost 4 bases and J 4 bases, leaving 11 bases between the germline ends. The CDR3 protein is CASSARTSYNEQFF. CDR3 bases: TGTGCCAGCAGTGCACGGACCAGTTACAATGAGCAGTTCTTC.

This clonotype came up a few times. The gene calls are TRBV12-3 or TRBV12-4 and TRBJ1-2; weak D call: TRBD1 (6 bases). This CDR3 has 14 residues. V lost 6 bases to trimming and J lost 4 bases, with 15 bases between them. The CDR3 region is CASRTLQGPYGYTF. In DNA form, the CDR3 reads TGTGCCAGCAGGACCTTACAGGGACCCTATGGCTACACCTTC.

This rearrangement joins TRBV20-1 to TRBJ1-5; D gene unclear. Germline lookup yields CDR1 DFQATT and CDR2 SNEGSKA (reference sequence). The V end was cut by 1 base, the J end by 4 bases, with 8 bases between. The CDR3 has 13 residues. CDR3 DNA: TGCAGTGCTAGAGTCGGGGAGAATCAGCCCCAGCATTTT. It translates to CSARVGENQPQHF.

This rearrangement joins TRBV2 to TRBJ2-7; 12 bases are shared with TRBD1. CDR3 length: 12 residues. Germline V CDR1 and CDR2: SNHLY, FYNNEI. The J segment lost 9 bases and the V segment lost 6 bases, leaving 3 bases of the junction unmatched. Here the CDR3 DNA reads TGTGCCAGCAGGGGGACAGGGGGCTGGCAGTACTTC. Protein sequence: CASRGTGGWQYF.

This clonotype was detected only a few times. This chain joins TRBV29-1 and TRBJ2-7, with 8 positions matching TRBD2. Trimming took 1 base from V and 4 from J; bases not matched to a gene: 6. The CDR3 has 14 amino acids. In germline, CDR1 is SQVTM, CDR2 ANQGSEA. CDR3 nucleotides: TGCAGCGTTGAAGTGGGTAGCGGGGATTACGAGCAGTACTTC. It is translated as CSVEVGSGDYEQYF.

The CDR3: CASSLMPGPGGTDTQYF. The CDR3 nucleotides read TGTGCCAGCAGCTTAATGCCGGGCCCAGGTGGGACAGATACGCAGTATTTT. The chain links TRBV7-2 to TRBJ2-3; D uncertain. Trimming shortened V by 2 bases and J by 3 bases, and 18 bases separated the two germline ends. The CDR3 loop spans 17 amino acids. The germline gives CDR1 SGHTA, CDR2 FQGNSA.